The 14 T cell receptor beta chains below all came from one sample that was sequenced in a study of blood T cell repertoires in COVID-19. Sequenced by immunoSEQ multiplex PCR; TCRdb stores in-frame clones only, minus some. The profile covers just over 250,000 clones, with more than 85% appearing a single time and 2% to 3% taken by the ten largest. The sequenced sample was peripheral blood. The receptors were sampled from a person aged 18 to 30 with COVID-19, enrolled during active disease.

The chain is built from TRBV6-2 or TRBV6-3 and TRBJ2-7; D perhaps matches TRBD2 (6 bases). The CDR3 is made up of 15 amino acids. The V end was cut by 0 bases, the J end by 2 bases, with 11 bases between. Germline lookup yields CDR1 MNHEY and CDR2 SVGEGT. As DNA, the CDR3 is TGTGCCAGCAGTTACTCTGGCGGGACGACCTACGAGCAGTACTTC. This gives the protein CASSYSGGTTYEQYF.

The chain couples TRBV7-2 to TRBJ2-7, with D possibly TRBD1 on 6 matching bases. The germline V gene has CDR1 SGHTA and CDR2 FQGNSA. Deletions cut 6 bases from V and 4 bases from J, with 7 bases between. The CDR3 contains 11 residues. The CDR3 spells CASRTGYEQYF. The CDR3 DNA follows: TGTGCCAGCAGAACAGGGTACGAGCAGTACTTC.

The chain is built from TRBV30 and TRBJ1-6; D perhaps matches TRBD1 (6 bases). The CDR3 totals 16 residues. Germline CDR1 and CDR2: GTSNPN and SVGIG (reference sequence). Between the trimmed V and J ends, which lost 0 bases and 3 bases, there was a span of 12 bases. The CDR3 protein is CAWSVGGPSYNSPLHF. The CDR3 DNA reads TGTGCCTGGAGTGTAGGGGGTCCGAGCTATAATTCACCCCTCCACTTT.

This clone was seen only a few times. The rearrangement links TRBV19 to TRBJ1-5; D possibly corresponds to TRBD1 (5 bases). From germline, CDR1 is LNHDA and CDR2 SQIVND (reference sequence). The CDR3 has 12 amino acids. Trimming removed 6 bases from V and 5 bases from J, with 8 bases in between. The DNA for the CDR3 is TGTGCCAGTAGGGCAGGGTATCAGCCCCAGCATTTT. Translated: CASRAGYQPQHF.

The chain carries TRBV19 and TRBJ1-5, with 9 bases that match TRBD1. J lost 4 bases, V lost 4 bases, and 17 bases had no gene match. The CDR3 spans 19 residues. Looked up from germline, CDR1 is LNHDA and CDR2 is SQIVND (reference sequence). Written as DNA, the CDR3 is TGTGCCAGTAGTAACCCTTCCGACAGGGGGTCGGGTGTTAATCAGCCCCAGCATTTT. This gives the protein CASSNPSDRGSGVNQPQHF.

This chain joins TRBV4-1 and TRBJ1-2; weak D call: TRBD1 (5 bases). The CDR3 is made up of 16 amino acids. Germline V CDR1 and CDR2: MGHRA, YSYEKL. Deletions cut 5 bases from V and 2 bases from J, with 18 bases between. CDR3: CASSFKMGGLNYGYTF. CDR3 nucleotides: TGCGCCAGCAGCTTTAAGATGGGGGGACTAAACTATGGCTACACCTTC.

This clone was seen only a few times. The chain joins TRBV28 to TRBJ1-5; 7 bases match TRBD1. The CDR3 sequence is 16 residues long. Germline lookup yields CDR1 MDHEN and CDR2 SYDVKM. V was pared by 4 bases and J by 0 bases, with 6 bases of the junction left unmatched. CDR3 loop: CASSWDSEYSNQPQHF. Written as DNA, the CDR3 is TGTGCCAGCAGTTGGGACAGCGAATATAGCAATCAGCCCCAGCATTTT. Filled out from reference TRBV28 and TRBJ1-5, the complete variable domain reads DVKVTQSSRYLVKRTGEKVFLECVQDMDHENMFWYRQDPGLGLRLIYFSYDVKMKEKGDIPEGYSVSREKKERFSLILESASTNQTSMYLCASSWDSEYSNQPQHFGDGTRLSIL.

The gene calls are TRBV5-5 and TRBJ2-5; D possibly corresponds to TRBD2 (6 bases). Trimming took off 3 bases at V and 5 bases at J, with 11 bases between the two ends. Germline CDR1 SGHKS, CDR2 YYEKEE (reference sequence). This CDR3 has 13 residues. CDR3 nucleotides: TGTGCCAGCAGCTCCGGGAGCTGGGAGACCCAGTACTTC. Translation: CASSSGSWETQYF.

The chain is built from TRBV30 and TRBJ1-4; TRBD1 is a possible D gene (5 bases). The length of the CDR3 is 14 residues. Germline assignment: CDR1 GTSNPN and CDR2 SVGIG (reference sequence). The ends were cut back, 4 bases at V and 5 bases at J, with 14 bases in the middle. For the CDR3, the DNA is TGTGCCTGGATCGGTTCAGGGTCGAATGAAAAACTGTTTTTT. Translation gives CAWIGSGSNEKLFF.

This clone came up a few times. The genes are TRBV5-1 and TRBJ2-2; 7 nucleotides line up with TRBD1. The CDR3 totals 17 residues. V was clipped by 2 bases and J by 4 bases; unmatched bases: 11. Germline V gene data show CDR1 as SGHRS and CDR2 as YFSETQ. The CDR3 DNA follows: TGCGCCAGCAGCTTCGGTCAGGGGGAATATCCCACCGGGGAGCTGTTTTTT. This translates into CASSFGQGEYPTGELFF.

V usage is TRBV25-1 and J usage is TRBJ2-1; the match to TRBD2 covers 8 bases. The CDR3 has 12 amino acids. Germline-derived CDR1 and CDR2 are MGHDK and SYGVNS. J was trimmed by 7 bases and V by 8 bases; bases with no gene match: 4. The CDR3 loop reads CASRGLVNEQFF. The CDR3 coding sequence is TGTGCCAGCCGGGGACTAGTGAATGAGCAGTTCTTC.

This chain joins TRBV24-1 and TRBJ1-1; 7 bases map to TRBD1. CDR3 length equals 12 residues. Germline loops: CDR1 KGHDR, CDR2 SFDVKD. J lost 5 bases, V lost 4 bases, and 0 bases had no gene match. The CDR3 protein is CATSEQGTEAFF. Written as DNA, the CDR3 is TGTGCCACCAGTGAACAGGGGACTGAAGCTTTCTTT.

The CDR3 DNA is TGTGCCAGCAGCTTACTAGCGCAAAGCTCCTACGAGCAGTACTTC. Its translation is CASSLLAQSSYEQYF. The V call is TRBV7-2, the J call TRBJ2-7; perhaps TRBD2 as D (6 bases). Trimming pared 2 bases from V and 0 bases from J, leaving 11 bases between. The CDR3 has 15 amino acids. Germline values: CDR1 SGHTA, CDR2 FQGNSA.

The chain links TRBV25-1 to TRBJ1-2; tentative D call: TRBD1 (5 bases). The germline gives CDR1 MGHDK, CDR2 SYGVNS. The CDR3 spans 16 residues. V gave up 3 bases and J gave up 6 bases, with 20 bases separating them. The CDR3 DNA sequence: TGTGCCAGCAGTGACCCCGGCCAGGGTTTTTGGAATGGCTACACCTTC. Its translation: CASSDPGQGFWNGYTF.